Below, 13 T cell receptor beta chains from the same sample are listed, as sequenced in a study of blood T cell repertoires in COVID-19. Clones were read by immunoSEQ multiplex PCR, and TCRdb kept only the in-frame ones, dropping some. The data show 130,000 or so clones, about 89% seen once. Sequences were obtained from peripheral blood. The receptors stem from a woman aged 70-85 years with COVID-19, enrolled during active disease.

J is TRBJ1-4 and V is TRBV6-5; a possible D gene is TRBD1 (5 bases). The ends were cut back, 6 bases at V and 5 bases at J, with 13 bases in the middle. Germline V lookup: CDR1 MNHEY, CDR2 SVGAGI. There are 14 residues in the CDR3. The CDR3 DNA sequence: TGTGCCAGCAGATCAGGGTGGGGAAATGAAAAACTGTTTTTT. Protein: CASRSGWGNEKLFF.

The chain couples TRBV28 to TRBJ1-4; unclear D gene. V dropped 7 bases and J dropped 5 bases, with 20 bases sitting between them. CDR1 and CDR2 (germline): MDHEN, SYDVKM. This CDR3 region has 16 residues. The CDR3 is CASTQFRGRGNEKLFF. The CDR3 DNA reads TGTGCCAGCACCCAGTTTCGTGGGCGGGGAAATGAAAAACTGTTTTTT.

The rearrangement uses TRBV28 and TRBJ1-6; D possibly corresponds to TRBD1 (6 bases). The CDR3 spans 16 residues. Germline-derived CDR1 and CDR2 are MDHEN and SYDVKM. Trimming took 3 bases from V and 4 from J, leaving 13 bases between them. The CDR3 nucleotides are TGTGCCAGCAGTTTTTCCAGGGGACTATATAATTCACCCCTCCACTTT. Protein sequence: CASSFSRGLYNSPLHF.

The chain recombines TRBV9 with TRBJ2-1; a weak D match, TRBD1 (5 bases). Germline lookup yields CDR1 SGDLS and CDR2 YYNGEE. With 4 bases removed from V and 0 bases from J, the gap between germline ends came to 11 bases. This CDR3 is 15 amino acids long. Written as DNA, the CDR3 is TGTGCCAGCAGCACTCAGGGAAGCTCCTACAATGAGCAGTTCTTC. Its protein is CASSTQGSSYNEQFF.

V is TRBV6-5 and J is TRBJ2-3; 9 nucleotides match TRBD2. Germline CDR1 reads MNHEY; CDR2 reads SVGAGI. The CDR3 has 16 residues. J was trimmed by 3 bases and V by 0 bases; bases with no gene match: 4. The CDR3 spells CASSYSRSGGTDTQYF. The CDR3 nucleotides read TGTGCCAGCAGTTACTCGAGGAGCGGGGGGACAGATACGCAGTATTTT.

J is TRBJ2-7 and V is TRBV10-3, with D hard to call. This CDR3 comprises 14 residues. Trimming left V 7 bases short and J 1 base short, with 14 bases between. Germline CDR1 and CDR2: ENHRY and SYGVKD. DNA of the CDR3: TGTGCCATCAAAGTCTCCGGAGTTTCCTACGAGCAGTACTTC. Encoded protein: CAIKVSGVSYEQYF.

The chain couples TRBV18 to TRBJ1-1; TRBD1 might be the D (6 bases). The CDR3 loop spans 13 amino acids. The germline V and J ends were trimmed by 6 bases and 0 bases, with 8 bases remaining between them. Looked up from germline, CDR1 is KGHSH and CDR2 is LQKENI. CDR3 sequence: CASSGQMNTEAFF. The CDR3 coding sequence is TGTGCCAGCTCCGGACAGATGAACACTGAAGCTTTCTTT.

The chain couples TRBV3-1 (or the pseudogene TRBV3-2) to TRBJ1-1, with 7 bases matching TRBD1. The V and J ends lost 0 bases and 1 base, in that order; junction bases with no gene match: 11. CDR1 and CDR2 from the germline V gene are LGHDT and YNNKEL (reference sequence). This CDR3 has 18 residues. The CDR3 sequence: CASSQDVGRRGPNTEAFF. In DNA form, the CDR3 reads TGTGCCAGCAGCCAAGATGTCGGGCGGAGGGGGCCGAACACTGAAGCTTTCTTT.

This clone was counted many times. This chain uses TRBV4-1 with TRBJ1-1; 9 positions agree with TRBD1. The CDR3 has 16 residues. Unmatched junction bases numbered 10, after V lost 5 bases and J lost 3 bases. In germline, CDR1 is MGHRA, CDR2 YSYEKL. CDR3: CASSDEGQGLDTEAFF. The CDR3 DNA reads as TGCGCCAGCAGCGACGAGGGACAGGGTTTGGACACTGAAGCTTTCTTT.

The CDR3 DNA is TGTGCCATCAGTGACAGGGGTGGACTGTTTTTT. Translation: CAISDRGGLFF. The chain couples TRBV10-3 to TRBJ2-2, with D tentatively TRBD1 (6 bases). The CDR3 extends over 11 amino acids. Germline CDR1 and CDR2: ENHRY and SYGVKD. The V and J ends lost 3 bases and 14 bases respectively, with 10 bases between them.

The chain combines TRBV7-9 with TRBJ2-5; a possible D gene is TRBD1 (6 bases). There are 15 residues in the CDR3. The germline V and J ends were trimmed by 1 base and 2 bases, with 11 bases remaining between them. Germline V gives CDR1 SEHNR, CDR2 FQNEAQ (reference sequence). The CDR3, as DNA: TGTGCCAGCAGCTTAGACAGGGTATCGCAAGAGACCCAGTACTTC. It translates to CASSLDRVSQETQYF.

V gene TRBV5-5 combines with J gene TRBJ1-5, with TRBD1 matching 7 bases. The germline V gene has CDR1 SGHKS and CDR2 YYEKEE (reference sequence). CDR3 length: 16 residues. V lost 3 bases to trimming and J lost 6 bases; unmatched junction nucleotides: 12. The CDR3 sequence is CASSSEPGQVFQPQHF. The CDR3 DNA follows: TGTGCCAGCAGCTCGGAGCCTGGACAGGTTTTTCAGCCCCAGCATTTT.

This sequence joins TRBV5-1 and TRBJ1-6; maybe TRBD1 (5 bases). CDR1 is SGHRS and CDR2 is YFSETQ in the germline V gene. Trimming left V 0 bases short and J 5 bases short, with 9 bases between. CDR3 length equals 15 residues. CDR3 sequence reads: CASSLGAGNNSPLHF. The DNA for the CDR3 is TGCGCCAGCAGCTTGGGGGCAGGGAATAATTCACCCCTCCACTTT.